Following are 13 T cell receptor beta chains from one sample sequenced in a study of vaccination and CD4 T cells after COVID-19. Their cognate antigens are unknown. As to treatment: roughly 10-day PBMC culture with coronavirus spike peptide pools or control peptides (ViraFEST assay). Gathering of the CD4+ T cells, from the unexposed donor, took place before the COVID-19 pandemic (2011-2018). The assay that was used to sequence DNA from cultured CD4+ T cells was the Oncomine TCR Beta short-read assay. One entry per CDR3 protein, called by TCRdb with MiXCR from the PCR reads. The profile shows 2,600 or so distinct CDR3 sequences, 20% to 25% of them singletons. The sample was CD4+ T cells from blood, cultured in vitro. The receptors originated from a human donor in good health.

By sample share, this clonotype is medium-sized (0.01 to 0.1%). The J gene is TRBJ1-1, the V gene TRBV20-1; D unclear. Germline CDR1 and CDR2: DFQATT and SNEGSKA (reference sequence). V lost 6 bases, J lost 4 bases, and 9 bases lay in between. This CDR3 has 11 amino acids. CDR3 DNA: TGCAGTGCCGCAGGCGGCACTGAAGCTTTCTTT. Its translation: CSAAGGTEAFF.

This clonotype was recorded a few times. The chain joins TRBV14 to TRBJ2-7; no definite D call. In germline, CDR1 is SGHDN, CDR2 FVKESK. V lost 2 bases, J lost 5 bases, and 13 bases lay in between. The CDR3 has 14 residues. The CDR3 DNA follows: TGTGCCAGCAGCCAAAGGCAACGAGGTGACGAGCAGTACTTC. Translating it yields CASSQRQRGDEQYF.

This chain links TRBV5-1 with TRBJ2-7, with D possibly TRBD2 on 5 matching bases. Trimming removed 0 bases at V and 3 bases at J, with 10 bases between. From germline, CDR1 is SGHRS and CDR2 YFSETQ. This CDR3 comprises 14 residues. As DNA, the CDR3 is TGCGCCAGCAGCTTGGAGGCGAGGGTCTACGAGCAGTACTTC. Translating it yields CASSLEARVYEQYF.

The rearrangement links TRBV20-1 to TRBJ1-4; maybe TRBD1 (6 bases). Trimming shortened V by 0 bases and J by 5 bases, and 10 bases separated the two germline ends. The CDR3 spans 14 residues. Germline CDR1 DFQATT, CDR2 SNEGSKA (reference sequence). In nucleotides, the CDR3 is TGCAGTGCTAGAGATCCAGGGGAGAATGAAAAACTGTTTTTT. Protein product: CSARDPGENEKLFF.

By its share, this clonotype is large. The CDR3 DNA sequence: TGTGCCAGCGGGGGATTATCCTATAATTCACCCCTCCACTTT. It translates to CASGGLSYNSPLHF. The chain has TRBV27 and TRBJ1-6, with D tentatively TRBD1 (5 bases). This CDR3 contains 14 residues. V was clipped by 8 bases and J by 1 base, with 9 bases between them. From germline, CDR1 is MNHEY and CDR2 SMNVEV (reference sequence).

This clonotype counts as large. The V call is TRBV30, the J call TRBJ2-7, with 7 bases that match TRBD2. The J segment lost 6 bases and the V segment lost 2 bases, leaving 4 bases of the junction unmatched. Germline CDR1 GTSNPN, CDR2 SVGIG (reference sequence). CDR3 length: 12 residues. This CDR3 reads CAWSSPGGEQYF. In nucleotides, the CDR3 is TGTGCCTGGAGTTCACCGGGGGGCGAGCAGTACTTC.

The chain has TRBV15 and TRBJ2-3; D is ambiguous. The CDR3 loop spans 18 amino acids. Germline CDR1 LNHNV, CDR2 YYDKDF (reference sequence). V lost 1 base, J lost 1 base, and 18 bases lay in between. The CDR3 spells CATSRVSTASLRTDTQYF. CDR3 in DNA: TGTGCCACCAGCAGAGTCAGCACGGCCTCTCTCCGCACAGATACGCAGTATTTT. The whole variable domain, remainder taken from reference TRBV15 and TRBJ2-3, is DAMVIQNPRYQVTQFGKPVTLSCSQTLNHNVMYWYQQKSSQAPKLLFHYYDKDFNNEADTPDNFQSRRPNTSFCFLDIRSPGLGDTAMYLCATSRVSTASLRTDTQYFGPGTRLTVL.

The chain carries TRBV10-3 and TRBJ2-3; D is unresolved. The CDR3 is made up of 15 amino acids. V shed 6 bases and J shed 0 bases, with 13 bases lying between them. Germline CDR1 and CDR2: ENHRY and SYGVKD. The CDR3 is CAISNLRFSTDTQYF. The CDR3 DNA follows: TGTGCCATCAGCAACCTTAGGTTCAGCACAGATACGCAGTATTTT.

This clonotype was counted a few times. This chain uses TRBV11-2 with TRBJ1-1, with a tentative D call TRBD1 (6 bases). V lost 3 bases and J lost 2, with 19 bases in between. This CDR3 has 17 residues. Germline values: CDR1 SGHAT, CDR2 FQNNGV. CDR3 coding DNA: TGTGCCAGCAGCTTCACCTCCCTCCGGGACACCAACACTGAAGCTTTCTTT. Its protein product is CASSFTSLRDTNTEAFF.

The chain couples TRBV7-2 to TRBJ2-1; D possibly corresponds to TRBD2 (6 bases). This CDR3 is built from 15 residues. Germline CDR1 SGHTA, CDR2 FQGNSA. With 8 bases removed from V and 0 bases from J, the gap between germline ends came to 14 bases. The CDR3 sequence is CASRLAGSSYNEQFF. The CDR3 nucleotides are TGTGCCAGCCGGCTCGCGGGAAGCTCCTACAATGAGCAGTTCTTC.

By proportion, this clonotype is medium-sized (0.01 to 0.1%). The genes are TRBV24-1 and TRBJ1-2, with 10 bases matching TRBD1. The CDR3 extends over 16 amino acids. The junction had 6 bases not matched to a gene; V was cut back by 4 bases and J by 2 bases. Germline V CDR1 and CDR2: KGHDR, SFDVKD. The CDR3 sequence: CATSEAQGQGNYGYTF. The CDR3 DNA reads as TGTGCCACCAGTGAGGCTCAGGGACAGGGGAACTATGGCTACACCTTC.

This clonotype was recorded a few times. In DNA, the CDR3 is TGTGCCAGCAGCCCACCGGGCCCATTGGGGAAACTGTTTTTT. Residues: CASSPPGPLGKLFF. This sequence joins TRBV7-9 and TRBJ1-4; D is ambiguous. The V and J ends lost 5 bases and 11 bases respectively, with 18 bases between them. CDR1 SEHNR and CDR2 FQNEAQ come from the germline V gene (reference sequence). This CDR3 region has 14 residues.

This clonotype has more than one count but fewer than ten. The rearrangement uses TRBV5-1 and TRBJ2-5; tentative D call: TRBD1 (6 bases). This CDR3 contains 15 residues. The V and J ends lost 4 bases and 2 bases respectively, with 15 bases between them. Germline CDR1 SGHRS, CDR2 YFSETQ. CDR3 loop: CASSAFRGSQETQYF. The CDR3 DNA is TGCGCCAGCAGCGCTTTCAGGGGCTCTCAAGAGACCCAGTACTTC.